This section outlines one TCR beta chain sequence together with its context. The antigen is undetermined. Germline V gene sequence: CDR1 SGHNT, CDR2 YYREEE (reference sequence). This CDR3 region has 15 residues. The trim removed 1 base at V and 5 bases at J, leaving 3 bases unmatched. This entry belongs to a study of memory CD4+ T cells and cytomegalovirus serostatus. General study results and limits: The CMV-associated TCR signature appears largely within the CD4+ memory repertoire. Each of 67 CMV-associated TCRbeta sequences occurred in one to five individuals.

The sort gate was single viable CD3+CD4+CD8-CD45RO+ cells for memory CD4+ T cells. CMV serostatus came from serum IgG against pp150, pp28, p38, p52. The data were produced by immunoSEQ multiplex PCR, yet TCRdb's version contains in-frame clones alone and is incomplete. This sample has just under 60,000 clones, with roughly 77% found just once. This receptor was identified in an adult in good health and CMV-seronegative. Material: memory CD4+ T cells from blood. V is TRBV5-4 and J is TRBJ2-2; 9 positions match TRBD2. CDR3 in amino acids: CASSLFAGGTGELFF. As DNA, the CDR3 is TGTGCCAGCAGCTTGTTCGCGGGAGGGACCGGGGAGCTGTTTTTT.